Below are 3 T cell receptor beta chains sequenced from a single sample in a study of blood T cell repertoires in COVID-19. TCRdb's table, derived via immunoSEQ multiplex PCR, lists solely in-frame clones and lacks some. The top ten clones hold around 4.4% of a sample with around 99,000 clones, roughly 84% of them seen once. The material sequenced was peripheral blood. The receptors were gathered from a human donor in a cohort sampled during active COVID-19.

In its sample, this clone was seen a few times. CDR3 in amino acids: CASSPPRSLSYNEQFF. CDR3 nucleotide sequence: TGTGCCAGCTCACCACCGAGGAGTCTATCCTACAATGAGCAGTTCTTC. The rearrangement uses TRBV18 and TRBJ2-1, with D unclear. V was clipped by 0 bases and J by 1 base, with 10 bases between them. The CDR3 is made up of 16 amino acids. The germline CDR1 and CDR2 sequences are KGHSH and LQKENI.

This sequence joins TRBV3-1 (or the pseudogene TRBV3-2) and TRBJ2-5, with 8 bases lining up with TRBD2. V shed 5 bases, J shed 3 bases, and the junction held 11 bases outside the gene matches. The CDR3 contains 16 residues. CDR1 and CDR2 from the germline V gene are LGHDT and YNNKEL (reference sequence). CDR3 loop: CASSYGGGFGKETQYF. The CDR3 bases are TGTGCCAGCAGCTACGGGGGGGGCTTTGGAAAAGAGACCCAGTACTTC.

CDR3 sequence: CASSGADATNEKLFF. The CDR3 bases are TGTGCCAGCAGTGGGGCAGACGCAACTAATGAAAAACTGTTTTTT. The genes are TRBV2 and TRBJ1-4; no clear D gene. Between the trimmed V and J ends, which lost 4 bases and 0 bases, there was a span of 9 bases. The CDR3 is made up of 15 amino acids. Germline lookup yields CDR1 SNHLY and CDR2 FYNNEI.